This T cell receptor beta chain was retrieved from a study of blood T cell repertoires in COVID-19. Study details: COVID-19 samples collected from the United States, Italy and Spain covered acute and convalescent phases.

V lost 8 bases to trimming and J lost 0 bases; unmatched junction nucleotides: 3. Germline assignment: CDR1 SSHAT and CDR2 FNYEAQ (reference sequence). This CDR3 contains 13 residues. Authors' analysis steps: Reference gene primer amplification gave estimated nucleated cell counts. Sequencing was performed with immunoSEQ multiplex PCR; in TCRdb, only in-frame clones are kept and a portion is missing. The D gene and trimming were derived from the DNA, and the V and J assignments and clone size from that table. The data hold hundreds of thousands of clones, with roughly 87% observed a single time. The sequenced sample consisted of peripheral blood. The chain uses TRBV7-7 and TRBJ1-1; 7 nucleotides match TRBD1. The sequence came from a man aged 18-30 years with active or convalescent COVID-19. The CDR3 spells CASSQGVNTEAFF. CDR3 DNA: TGTGCCAGCTCCCAGGGGGTGAACACTGAAGCTTTCTTT.